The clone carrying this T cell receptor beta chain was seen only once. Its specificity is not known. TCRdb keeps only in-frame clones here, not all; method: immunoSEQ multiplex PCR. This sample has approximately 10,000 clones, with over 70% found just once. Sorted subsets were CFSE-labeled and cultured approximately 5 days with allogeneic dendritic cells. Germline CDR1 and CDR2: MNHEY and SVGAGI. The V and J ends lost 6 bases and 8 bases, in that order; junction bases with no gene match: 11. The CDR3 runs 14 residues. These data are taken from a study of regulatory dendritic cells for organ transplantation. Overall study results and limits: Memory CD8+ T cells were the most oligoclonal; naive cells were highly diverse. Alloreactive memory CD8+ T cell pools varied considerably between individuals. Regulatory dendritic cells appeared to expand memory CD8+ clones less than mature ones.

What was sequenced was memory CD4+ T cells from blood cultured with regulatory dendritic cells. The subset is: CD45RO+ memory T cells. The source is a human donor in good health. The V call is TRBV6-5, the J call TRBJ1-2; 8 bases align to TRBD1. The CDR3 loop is CASSRDRGVGGYTF. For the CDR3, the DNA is TGTGCCAGCAGCAGAGACAGGGGAGTAGGAGGCTACACCTTC.